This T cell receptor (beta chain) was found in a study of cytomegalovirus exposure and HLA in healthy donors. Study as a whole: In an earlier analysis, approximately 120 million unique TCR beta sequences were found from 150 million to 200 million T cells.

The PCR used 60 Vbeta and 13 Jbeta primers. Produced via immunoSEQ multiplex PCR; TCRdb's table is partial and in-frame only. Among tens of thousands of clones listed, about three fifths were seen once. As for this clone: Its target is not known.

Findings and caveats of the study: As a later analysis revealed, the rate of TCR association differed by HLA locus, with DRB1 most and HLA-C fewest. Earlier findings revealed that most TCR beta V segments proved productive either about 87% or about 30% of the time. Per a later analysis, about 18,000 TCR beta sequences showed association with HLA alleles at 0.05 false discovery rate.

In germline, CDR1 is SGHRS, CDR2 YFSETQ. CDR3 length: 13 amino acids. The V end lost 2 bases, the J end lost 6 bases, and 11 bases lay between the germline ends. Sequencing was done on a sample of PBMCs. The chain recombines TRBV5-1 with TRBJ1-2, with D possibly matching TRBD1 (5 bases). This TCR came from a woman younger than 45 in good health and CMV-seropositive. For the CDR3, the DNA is TGCGCCAGCAGCTTTCAGGGTCTCGATGGCTACACCTTC. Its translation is CASSFQGLDGYTF.